This TCR beta chain was found in a study of T cell responses to AZD1222 COVID-19 vaccine. Points from the study as a whole: Across spike, vaccine-associated CD4 TCRs were found, dominant at 160-218 and 743-854. Nearly half of spike-specific TCRs reportedly target unmutated variant regions.

Sequencing was performed with immunoSEQ multiplex PCR; in TCRdb, only in-frame clones are kept and a portion is missing. The repertoire holds 73,000 or so clones, around 81% seen once, with 47% in the top ten. The CDR3 has 11 amino acids. Germline values: CDR1 DFQATT, CDR2 SNEGSKA (reference sequence). V dropped 3 bases and J dropped 7 bases, with 9 bases sitting between them. It was second doses at about 4 or about 12 weeks that were pooled. With respect to this clone: The antigen remains undetermined.

Sequences were derived from peripheral blood, sampled 28 days after the second AZD1222 dose. The source of this sequence is an adult who received the AZD1222 COVID-19 vaccine. The chain recombines TRBV20-1 with TRBJ1-2; perhaps TRBD1 as D (6 bases). The CDR3 bases are TGCAGTGCTAGTCACAGGGTTGGCTACACCTTC. Encoded protein: CSASHRVGYTF.